The T cell receptor beta chain described here comes from a study of T cell responses to AZD1222 COVID-19 vaccine. The assay was immunoSEQ multiplex PCR, and TCRdb's table has in-frame clones only and misses some. The data hold more than 100,000 clones, with 70% to 85% observed a single time. The CDR3 sequence is 16 residues long. The V gene lost 4 bases and the J gene lost 4 bases, with 16 bases spanning the gap. The germline V gene has CDR1 SNHLY and CDR2 FYNNEI. V gene TRBV2 combines with J gene TRBJ2-2; D is possibly TRBD1 (6 bases). The receptor was derived from an adult in good health. Sequenced here: peripheral blood, sampled on day 0 of AZD1222 vaccination. The DNA of the CDR3 is TGTGCCAGCAGTGGGGGCAGGGGTCGCGGCACCGGGGAGCTGTTTTTT. It codes for CASSGGRGRGTGELFF.